Listed here are 26 T cell receptor beta chains from one sample, sequenced in a study of shared clonotypes between healthy human individuals (dated by TCRdb to the early 2020s). The library was prepared using the immunoSEQ multiplex PCR assay. What TCRdb holds here is the immuneACCESS table cut down to in-frame rearrangements. Part of the clones is not present; checked against another copy, under half of the missing clones reflect an unresolved V gene, and the others are unexplained. The sample table records about 800,000 clones; 95% to 97% of these occur just once. The ten largest clones represent under 0.25% of the sample. CD8 naive samples consisted of CD45RO-negative cells that were positively selected for CCR7, yielding a CD45RA+CCR7+ population without TemRA cells. Material: naive CD8+ T cells sorted from blood. This specimen's cell subset or site label, per the study, means: CD45RA+CCR7+. The receptor set was obtained from a man aged 30 to 45 in good health.

The J gene is TRBJ1-2, the V gene TRBV19; no clear D. The CDR3 is 18 residues long. Germline CDR1 LNHDA, CDR2 SQIVND (reference sequence). V gave up 4 bases and J gave up 3 bases, with 24 bases separating them. CDR3: CASSTPAGRLFLDYGYTF. For the CDR3, the DNA is TGTGCCAGTAGTACCCCCGCCGGGCGACTATTCTTGGACTATGGCTACACCTTC.

This chain links TRBV5-1 with TRBJ2-3; 10 nucleotides match TRBD2. Germline CDR1 and CDR2: SGHRS and YFSETQ. The CDR3 loop spans 16 amino acids. V trimming: 5 bases; J trimming: 2 bases; junction bases outside the gene matches: 8. CDR3 coding DNA: TGCGCCAGCAGGGGGCTAGCGGGAGACCTCACAGATACGCAGTATTTT. Residues: CASRGLAGDLTDTQYF.

The CDR3 protein is CATLRAVYGYTF. CDR3 in DNA: TGTGCCACCCTAAGGGCCGTCTATGGCTACACCTTC. The chain is built from TRBV6-6 and TRBJ1-2, with no clear D. The CDR3 loop spans 12 amino acids. Germline CDR1 MNHNY, CDR2 SVGAGI (reference sequence). Trimming removed 10 bases from V and 4 bases from J, with 13 bases in between.

V is TRBV9 and J is TRBJ2-3; tentative D call: TRBD2 (6 bases). The CDR3 contains 15 residues. Germline V CDR1 and CDR2: SGDLS, YYNGEE. Trimming took off 3 bases at V and 4 bases at J, with 15 bases between the two ends. This CDR3 reads CASSAGGVGADTQYF. The CDR3 bases are TGTGCCAGCAGCGCGGGCGGGGTCGGGGCAGATACGCAGTATTTT.

V is TRBV6-6 and J is TRBJ2-7; D possibly corresponds to TRBD1 (5 bases). Germline values: CDR1 MNHNY, CDR2 SVGAGI (reference sequence). This CDR3 region has 14 residues. Between the trimmed V and J ends, which lost 8 bases and 2 bases, there was a span of 16 bases. This CDR3 is CASSNPPGPYEQYF. Written as DNA, the CDR3 is TGTGCCAGCTCCAATCCCCCAGGGCCCTACGAGCAGTACTTC.

The V gene is TRBV25-1, the J gene TRBJ2-1, with D possibly TRBD1 on 5 matching bases. The V gene lost 1 base and the J gene lost 4 bases, with 14 bases spanning the gap. The CDR3 is 16 residues long. Germline CDR1 and CDR2: MGHDK and SYGVNS. The CDR3 spells CASSESRQRTYNEQFF. The CDR3 region has the DNA TGTGCCAGCAGTGAATCCAGACAGAGGACGTACAATGAGCAGTTCTTC.

The chain joins TRBV10-1 to TRBJ2-7; D ambiguous. CDR1 is WNHNN and CDR2 is SYGVQD in the germline V gene (reference sequence). CDR3 length: 14 residues. With 3 bases removed from V and 6 bases from J, the gap between germline ends came to 15 bases. The CDR3: CASSEGWSPTEQYF. The CDR3 DNA sequence: TGCGCCAGCAGTGAAGGGTGGTCTCCCACCGAGCAGTACTTC.

The CDR3 region is CASSLRPGPSNQPQHF. CDR3 nucleotide sequence: TGTGCCAGCAGCTTACGGCCGGGACCAAGCAATCAGCCCCAGCATTTT. V is TRBV7-2 and J is TRBJ1-5, with a weak D call TRBD1 (5 bases). Germline V lookup: CDR1 SGHTA, CDR2 FQGNSA. The CDR3 contains 16 residues. V shed 2 bases and J shed 1 base, with 12 bases lying between them. The variable domain in full, completed from reference TRBV7-2 and TRBJ1-5, reads GAGVSQSPSNKVTEKGKDVELRCDPISGHTALYWYRQSLGQGLEFLIYFQGNSAPDKSGLPSDRFSAERTGGSVSTLTIQRTQQEDSAVYLCASSLRPGPSNQPQHFGDGTRLSIL.

The chain carries TRBV10-2 and TRBJ2-1, with TRBD2 identical over 9 bases. The germline V gene has CDR1 WSHSY and CDR2 SAAADI. The CDR3 consists of 15 residues. V lost 4 bases to trimming and J lost 3 bases; unmatched junction nucleotides: 4. This CDR3 reads CASSGTSANYNEQFF. The DNA for the CDR3 is TGCGCCAGCAGTGGGACTAGCGCAAACTACAATGAGCAGTTCTTC.

This sequence joins TRBV7-9 and TRBJ2-1; a possible D gene is TRBD1 (6 bases). The CDR3 has 15 residues. Germline assignment: CDR1 SEHNR and CDR2 FQNEAQ (reference sequence). The germline V and J ends were trimmed by 2 bases and 4 bases, with 12 bases remaining between them. CDR3 sequence reads: CASSLRGGSYNEQFF. The DNA for the CDR3 is TGTGCCAGCAGCTTACGTGGGGGCTCGTACAATGAGCAGTTCTTC. The full variable domain, with the rest looked up from reference TRBV7-9 and TRBJ2-1, is DTGVSQNPRHKITKRGQNVTFRCDPISEHNRLYWYRQTLGQGPEFLTYFQNEAQLEKSRLLSDRFSAERPKGSFSTLEIQRTEQGDSAMYLCASSLRGGSYNEQFFGPGTRLTVL.

Here the CDR3 DNA reads TGCGCCAGCAGTTCAGGACTAGCGGGAATAGCAGATACGCAGTATTTT. As protein: CASSSGLAGIADTQYF. V is TRBV5-1 and J is TRBJ2-3; 12 nucleotides align to TRBD2. The V gene end was trimmed by 5 bases and the J gene end by 4 bases; junction bases not matched to a gene: 8. CDR3 length: 16 amino acids. The germline V gene encodes CDR1 SGHRS and CDR2 YFSETQ.

This CDR3 reads CASSVAGAGRGGELFF. The CDR3 coding sequence is TGTGCCAGCAGCGTAGCAGGAGCGGGCCGAGGCGGGGAGCTGTTTTTT. This rearrangement joins TRBV9 to TRBJ2-2; D is possibly TRBD2 (6 bases). The CDR3 is made up of 16 amino acids. V was cut by 0 bases and J by 7 bases, with 16 bases left in between. Germline CDR1 is SGDLS and CDR2 is YYNGEE. Based on the CDR3 plus reference TRBV9 and TRBJ2-2, the full variable domain is DSGVTQTPKHLITATGQRVTLRCSPRSGDLSVYWYQQSLDQGLQFLIQYYNGEERAKGNILERFSAQQFPDLHSELNLSSLELGDSALYFCASSVAGAGRGGELFFGEGSRLTVL.

The V and J genes are TRBV7-6 and TRBJ2-7, with D possibly called TRBD1 or TRBD2 (5 bases each). Germline CDR1 is SGHVS and CDR2 is FNYEAQ. CDR3 size: 15 residues. Trimming shortened V by 5 bases and J by 8 bases, and 22 bases separated the two germline ends. Here the CDR3 DNA reads TGTGCCAGCAGCGGGGCCGGGGTTAGCGAGGCGAAGCAGTACTTC. Encoded protein: CASSGAGVSEAKQYF.

The CDR3 loop reads CASSVTREAYEQYF. CDR3 nucleotides: TGTGCCAGCAGCGTTACCCGGGAAGCCTACGAGCAGTACTTC. The rearrangement links TRBV9 to TRBJ2-7; perhaps TRBD2 as D (5 bases). The length of the CDR3 is 14 residues. V lost 2 bases and J 2 bases, leaving 11 bases between the germline ends. CDR1 is SGDLS, CDR2 YYNGEE, per germline.

The genes are TRBV29-1 and TRBJ2-1; no clear D. V was trimmed by 5 bases and J by 5 bases, leaving 7 bases between them. Per the germline V gene, CDR1 is SQVTM and CDR2 is ANQGSEA. The CDR3 totals 11 residues. The CDR3 nucleotides are TGCAGCGTTCTTGTGGACAATGAGCAGTTCTTC. This codes for CSVLVDNEQFF.

The rearrangement uses TRBV10-3 and TRBJ2-2; either TRBD1 or TRBD2 may fit D (5 bases each). Trimming cost V 10 bases and J 6 bases, with 15 bases left between them. CDR1 is ENHRY, CDR2 SYGVKD, per germline. The CDR3 totals 13 residues. The CDR3 here is CASLGRDPGELFF. CDR3 bases: TGTGCCAGCCTGGGACGAGATCCCGGGGAGCTGTTTTTT.

The sample holds one count of this clone. Other DNA variants within this sample encode the same CDR3. V and J are TRBV9 and TRBJ2-1; TRBD2 might be the D (5 bases). The CDR3 length is 15 residues. V lost 3 bases to trimming and J lost 0 bases, with 10 bases between them. Germline V gene data show CDR1 as SGDLS and CDR2 as YYNGEE. This CDR3 is CASSGSGSSYNEQFF. The CDR3 region has the DNA TGTGCCAGCAGCGGGAGCGGCAGCTCCTACAATGAGCAGTTCTTC. The variable domain in full, with the rest retrieved from reference TRBV9 and TRBJ2-1, is DSGVTQTPKHLITATGQRVTLRCSPRSGDLSVYWYQQSLDQGLQFLIQYYNGEERAKGNILERFSAQQFPDLHSELNLSSLELGDSALYFCASSGSGSSYNEQFFGPGTRLTVL.

The V call is TRBV4-3, the J call TRBJ2-1; possibly TRBD1 or TRBD2 for D (5 bases each). The V gene's germline CDR1 is LGHNA and CDR2 YSLEER. The germline V and J ends were trimmed by 0 bases and 2 bases, with 11 bases remaining between them. CDR3 length: 16 amino acids. CDR3 nucleotide sequence: TGCGCCAGCAGCCAAGATACGGGACGGACCTACAATGAGCAGTTCTTC. Its translation is CASSQDTGRTYNEQFF.

This chain links TRBV11-2 with TRBJ2-1; 10 bases are shared with TRBD2. The germline V gene encodes CDR1 SGHAT and CDR2 FQNNGV. With 2 bases clipped from V and 5 bases from J, the junction kept 3 bases outside the gene matches. This CDR3 has 15 residues. In DNA form, the CDR3 reads TGTGCCAGCAGCTTAAGGCTAGCGGGAGACAATGAGCAGTTCTTC. This sequence encodes CASSLRLAGDNEQFF.

The chain couples TRBV2 to TRBJ2-7; D possibly corresponds to TRBD2 (5 bases). Germline V gene sequence: CDR1 SNHLY, CDR2 FYNNEI. This CDR3 spans 13 amino acids. With 6 bases removed from V and 2 bases from J, the gap between germline ends came to 11 bases. The DNA for the CDR3 is TGTGCCAGCAGCCCGGGGATGACCTACGAGCAGTACTTC. Its protein product is CASSPGMTYEQYF.

This clone came up once. Other DNA sequences in the sample encode the same CDR3. The chain links TRBV5-5 to TRBJ1-5; TRBD1 matches at 10 bases. This CDR3 has 15 residues. V was clipped by 4 bases and J by 2 bases; unmatched bases: 3. Germline-derived CDR1 and CDR2 are SGHKS and YYEKEE (reference sequence). CDR3 loop: CASSLGTGGNQPQHF. In DNA, the CDR3 is TGTGCCAGCAGCCTCGGGACAGGGGGCAATCAGCCCCAGCATTTT. Full variable domain (remainder filled in from reference TRBV5-5 and TRBJ1-5): DAGVTQSPTHLIKTRGQQVTLRCSPISGHKSVSWYQQVLGQGPQFIFQYYEKEERGRGNFPDRFSARQFPNYSSELNVNALLLGDSALYLCASSLGTGGNQPQHFGDGTRLSIL.

The chain links TRBV7-9 to TRBJ1-2; D not resolved. The germline V gene encodes CDR1 SEHNR and CDR2 FQNEAQ (reference sequence). V lost 11 bases, J lost 0 bases, and 13 bases lay in between. CDR3 length: 13 amino acids. The CDR3 sequence: CASNWVTNYGYTF. CDR3 bases: TGTGCCTCTAATTGGGTAACTAACTATGGCTACACCTTC.

The genes are TRBV6-5 and TRBJ1-1; 10 nucleotides match TRBD1. With V trimmed by 8 bases and J by 5 bases, 8 bases remained unmatched. CDR3 size: 14 residues. CDR1 is MNHEY, CDR2 SVGAGI, per germline. CDR3 bases: TGTGCCAGCGGCCCCGGACAGGGGGTTACTGAAGCTTTCTTT. Residues: CASGPGQGVTEAFF.

The table lists this clone with a count of one. The chain employs TRBV5-5 and TRBJ2-7; D could derive from TRBD1 or TRBD2 (5 bases each). Germline V gene lookup returns CDR1 SGHKS and CDR2 YYEKEE (reference sequence). The V and J ends lost 0 bases and 5 bases respectively, with 15 bases between them. The CDR3 runs to 15 residues. The CDR3 coding sequence is TGTGCCAGCAGCTTGGCGGCCAGGGAGTTCGACGAGCAGTACTTC. Protein product: CASSLAAREFDEQYF.

The chain has TRBV10-1 and TRBJ2-7, with D perhaps TRBD1 (5 bases). Germline V lookup: CDR1 WNHNN, CDR2 SYGVQD (reference sequence). Trimming pared 1 base from V and 7 bases from J, leaving 11 bases between. The CDR3 runs 13 residues. The CDR3 sequence is CASSEFRTREQYF. The CDR3 nucleotides read TGCGCCAGCAGTGAGTTCAGGACACGGGAGCAGTACTTC.

The J gene is TRBJ2-1, the V gene TRBV19; 10 bases agree with TRBD2. Per germline, CDR1 LNHDA and CDR2 SQIVND (reference sequence). With 1 base clipped from V and 5 bases from J, the junction kept 11 bases outside the gene matches. The CDR3 is made up of 18 amino acids. CDR3 loop: CASSIGSFGAGGDNEQFF. The CDR3 DNA reads TGTGCCAGTAGTATAGGCTCCTTTGGAGCGGGAGGGGACAATGAGCAGTTCTTC.